This TCR beta chain is drawn from a study of blood T cell repertoires in COVID-19. As for the study in general: Samples came from the United States, Italy and Spain, spanning acute and convalescent COVID-19. T cells, B-cell-depleted T cells, or PBMCs supplied cDNA or gDNA.

The cohort comprised adults aged about 18 to 90 years residing in under 30 US areas. In the original workflow: Reference gene primer amplification yielded estimated nucleated cell counts. Profiled with immunoSEQ multiplex PCR; TCRdb holds only in-frame clones, not every one. That table supplies the V and J calls and clone size; D and trimming were determined from the DNA. The sample holds more than 400,000 clones, roughly 91% seen once. The sequence was collected from a man between 18 and 29 years old who had recovered from COVID-19. Sequencing was performed on PBMCs or T cells enriched from blood (not recorded which).

CDR3 in amino acids: CASSLNLPYNEQFF. DNA for the CDR3: TGTGCCAGCAGCTTAAACTTGCCGTACAATGAGCAGTTCTTC. The rearrangement joins TRBV7-2 to TRBJ2-1; D call uncertain. V was pared by 2 bases and J by 4 bases, with 9 bases between. This CDR3 spans 14 amino acids. Germline lookup yields CDR1 SGHTA and CDR2 FQGNSA.